Included here is one TCR beta chain sequence, with context. Its antigen is as yet unknown. The record originates from a study of cytomegalovirus exposure and HLA in healthy donors. CDR1 and CDR2 (germline): SGHRS, YFSETQ. The junction had 3 bases not matched to a gene; V was cut back by 4 bases and J by 5 bases. CDR3 size: 14 residues. Study-level findings and limits: The study recorded around 160 TCR beta chains that were cytomegalovirus-associated.

Researchers ran the PCR with 60 Vbeta and 13 Jbeta primers. Measured with immunoSEQ multiplex PCR; TCRdb has only the in-frame clones, and not every one. The table has roughly 120,000 clones, roughly 80% seen once. The chain joins TRBV5-1 to TRBJ2-2, with TRBD2 identical over 9 bases. The sequenced sample was PBMCs. This clonotype originated in a woman in her forties in good health and CMV-seropositive. As DNA, the CDR3 is TGCGCCAGCAGCCCAGCGGGGGGAACCGGGGAGCTGTTTTTT. Translation gives CASSPAGGTGELFF.